Presented here are 29 T cell receptor beta chains from one specimen sequenced in a study of T cell responses to AZD1222 COVID-19 vaccine. TCRdb keeps only in-frame clones here, not all; method: immunoSEQ multiplex PCR. Of approximately 93,000 clones listed, around 89% were seen once; the top ten hold 5.5%. Material: peripheral blood, obtained 28 days after the second AZD1222 dose. Receptors were obtained from an adult who received the AZD1222 COVID-19 vaccine.

The genes are TRBV5-1 and TRBJ2-6, with 9 positions matching TRBD1. The CDR3 has 16 residues. From germline, CDR1 is SGHRS and CDR2 YFSETQ. The V and J ends lost 5 bases and 2 bases, in that order; junction bases with no gene match: 5. The CDR3 DNA reads as TGCGCCAGCAGGACAGGGGGTCACGCTGGGGCCAACGTCCTGACTTTC. Translation gives CASRTGGHAGANVLTF.

This chain links TRBV28 with TRBJ1-6; D is uncertain. Looked up from germline, CDR1 is MDHEN and CDR2 is SYDVKM. The CDR3 runs to 13 residues. V was trimmed by 2 bases and J by 11 bases, leaving 10 bases between them. The CDR3 region is CASSLVIKAPLHF. CDR3 in DNA: TGTGCCAGCAGTTTAGTAATCAAGGCACCCCTCCACTTT.

This rearrangement joins TRBV27 to TRBJ1-5; tentative D call: TRBD1 (5 bases). Looked up from germline, CDR1 is MNHEY and CDR2 is SMNVEV (reference sequence). The CDR3 is 15 amino acids. With 5 bases removed from V and 5 bases from J, the gap between germline ends came to 16 bases. The CDR3: CASSPSQGWYQPQHF. DNA of the CDR3: TGTGCCAGCAGTCCCAGCCAGGGCTGGTATCAGCCCCAGCATTTT.

The chain employs TRBV6-5 and TRBJ2-5; D ambiguous. CDR1 and CDR2 (germline): MNHEY, SVGAGI. CDR3 length: 14 amino acids. Trimming left V 0 bases short and J 1 base short, with 6 bases between. CDR3 DNA: TGTGCCAGCAGTTACTCTGCGGTCCAAGAGACCCAGTACTTC. Translation: CASSYSAVQETQYF.

The V and J genes are TRBV27 and TRBJ1-5, with D possibly TRBD1 on 5 matching bases. The CDR3 length is 12 residues. Germline V gene lookup returns CDR1 MNHEY and CDR2 SMNVEV (reference sequence). V was trimmed by 3 bases and J by 9 bases, leaving 9 bases between them. CDR3 sequence: CASSLSQGPQHF. CDR3 nucleotides: TGTGCCAGCAGTTTGTCCCAGGGGCCCCAGCATTTT.

This clone turned up a few times. The chain employs TRBV28 and TRBJ1-5, with a possible D match to TRBD1 (6 bases). This CDR3 has 12 amino acids. The V end lost 4 bases, the J end lost 11 bases, and 12 bases lay between the germline ends. Germline CDR1 reads MDHEN; CDR2 reads SYDVKM. The CDR3 DNA is TGTGCCAGCAGTTCGACAGGTTTTACCCAGCATTTT. It translates to CASSSTGFTQHF.

This chain connects TRBV7-2 to TRBJ2-1; D remains ambiguous. The CDR3 runs 15 residues. Trimming took off 5 bases at V and 0 bases at J, with 11 bases between the two ends. Germline V gene sequence: CDR1 SGHTA, CDR2 FQGNSA. CDR3 DNA sequence: TGTGCCAGCAGCCCATTTATTAGCTCCTACAATGAGCAGTTCTTC. Translation gives CASSPFISSYNEQFF.

The chain uses TRBV7-9 and TRBJ2-6; D unclear. This CDR3 has 17 residues. Germline CDR1 is SEHNR and CDR2 is FQNEAQ (reference sequence). Trimming pared 3 bases from V and 4 bases from J, leaving 16 bases between. CDR3 in amino acids: CASSFELLPGGANVLTF. DNA of the CDR3: TGTGCCAGCAGCTTTGAATTACTGCCTGGGGGGGCCAACGTCCTGACTTTC.

This clone was detected a few times. DNA for the CDR3: TGTGCCACCAGCGAAAAGCAGGGGCAGAATCTAAACTATGGCTACACCTTC. Protein product: CATSEKQGQNLNYGYTF. The chain recombines TRBV15 with TRBJ1-2; the D gene is possibly TRBD1 (6 bases). This CDR3 contains 17 residues. Germline loops: CDR1 LNHNV, CDR2 YYDKDF (reference sequence). Trimming removed 5 bases from V and 2 bases from J, with 21 bases in between.

The chain is built from TRBV29-1 and TRBJ1-3; no clear D. The CDR3 sequence is 11 residues long. CDR1 and CDR2 from the germline V gene are SQVTM and ANQGSEA. Trimming left V 4 bases short and J 4 bases short, with 5 bases between. The DNA of the CDR3 is TGCAGCGTTGCTTCCGGAAACACCATATATTTT. Translation gives CSVASGNTIYF.

In this sample, this clone is medium-sized. The gene calls are TRBV7-9 and TRBJ1-4, with D perhaps matching TRBD1 (6 bases). This CDR3 spans 14 amino acids. The V end lost 5 bases, the J end lost 2 bases, and 9 bases lay between the germline ends. The germline V gene encodes CDR1 SEHNR and CDR2 FQNEAQ (reference sequence). Written as DNA, the CDR3 is TGTGCCAGCAGCGACAGGTCTACTAATGAAAAACTGTTTTTT. Encoded protein: CASSDRSTNEKLFF.

This chain joins TRBV28 and TRBJ2-4; either TRBD1 or TRBD2 may supply D (6 bases each). CDR1 and CDR2 from the germline V gene are MDHEN and SYDVKM. Trimming removed 8 bases from V and 7 bases from J, with 18 bases in between. CDR3 length equals 14 residues. DNA of the CDR3: TGTGCCAGCGGGGATGGGCAGGGGAGGAACATTCAGTACTTC. This codes for CASGDGQGRNIQYF.

V gene TRBV7-9 combines with J gene TRBJ2-2, with D uncertain. The CDR3 covers 15 residues. The ends were cut back, 3 bases at V and 4 bases at J, with 12 bases in the middle. Per the germline V gene, CDR1 is SEHNR and CDR2 is FQNEAQ (reference sequence). Here the CDR3 DNA reads TGTGCCAGCAGCTTTAACCAGGCTGCCACCGGGGAGCTGTTTTTT. Translating gives CASSFNQAATGELFF.

This sequence joins TRBV5-1 and TRBJ1-1; 7 bases are shared with TRBD1. J gave up 0 bases and V 7 bases, and 27 bases lay outside the gene matches. There are 21 residues in the CDR3. Germline-derived CDR1 and CDR2 are SGHRS and YFSETQ. CDR3 loop: CASSGRTVGWPPTGMNTEAFF. CDR3 nucleotide sequence: TGCGCCAGCTCCGGCCGTACCGTGGGATGGCCTCCGACAGGGATGAACACTGAAGCTTTCTTT.

The genes are TRBV6-5 and TRBJ1-2; the match to TRBD1 covers 7 bases. CDR3 length: 14 amino acids. CDR1 is MNHEY, CDR2 SVGAGI, per germline. V dropped 7 bases and J dropped 1; count of bases not matched to a gene: 6. CDR3 sequence reads: CASTRTGINYGYTF. CDR3 DNA: TGTGCCAGCACGAGGACAGGCATTAACTATGGCTACACCTTC.

The chain is built from TRBV4-1 and TRBJ2-3, with 9 bases matching TRBD1. Germline V CDR1 and CDR2: MGHRA, YSYEKL. The CDR3 spans 14 residues. With 8 bases clipped from V and 5 bases from J, the junction kept 8 bases outside the gene matches. CDR3 bases: TGCGCCAGCTCCTCCGGGACAGGGAGAGATACGCAGTATTTT. Translated: CASSSGTGRDTQYF.

The chain recombines TRBV18 with TRBJ1-6; D is ambiguous. The CDR3 extends over 14 amino acids. Germline V gives CDR1 KGHSH, CDR2 LQKENI. V was pared by 3 bases and J by 7 bases, with 10 bases between. The CDR3 region has the DNA TGTGCCAGCTCACCGAGTTTTGGGAATTCACCCCTCCACTTT. Protein: CASSPSFGNSPLHF. The full variable domain, its missing parts supplied by reference TRBV18 and TRBJ1-6, is NAGVMQNPRHLVRRRGQEARLRCSPMKGHSHVYWYRQLPEEGLKFMVYLQKENIIDESGMPKERFSAEFPKEGPSILRIQQVVRGDSAAYFCASSPSFGNSPLHFGNGTRLTVT.

The chain has TRBV27 and TRBJ2-1; possible D gene TRBD1, 6 bases. The CDR3 has 15 residues. Looked up from germline, CDR1 is MNHEY and CDR2 is SMNVEV (reference sequence). V lost 4 bases, J lost 5 bases, and 15 bases lay in between. The CDR3 sequence is CASSSTQGLHNEQFF. The CDR3 DNA follows: TGTGCCAGCAGTTCCACACAGGGTCTACACAATGAGCAGTTCTTC.

To note about this clone: An end of the junction does not agree with germline; a read error may underlie this. The rearrangement joins TRBV4-2 to TRBJ1-1; 7 nucleotides agree with TRBD1. Looked up from germline, CDR1 is LGHNA and CDR2 is YNFKEQ. The CDR3 loop spans 13 amino acids. CDR3 coding DNA: TGTGCCAGCAGCCCGACAGGGAACAATGAAGCTTTCTTT. This gives the protein CASSPTGNNEAFF.

This clone occurred once. V usage is TRBV6-5 and J usage is TRBJ1-1; 8 bases are a match to TRBD1. The V segment lost 7 bases and the J segment 6 bases; nucleotides outside the gene matches: 10. The CDR3 contains 14 residues. From germline, CDR1 is MNHEY and CDR2 SVGAGI. CDR3 in DNA: TGTGCCAGCATGACGGACAGGGATGGCGCTGAAGCTTTCTTT. Translating gives CASMTDRDGAEAFF.

This clone appeared once. This rearrangement joins TRBV7-6 to TRBJ2-3; D remains ambiguous. The V end was cut by 3 bases, the J end by 2 bases, with 6 bases between. Germline CDR1 and CDR2: SGHVS and FNYEAQ. The CDR3 loop spans 13 amino acids. The CDR3 loop is CASSLAPTDTQYF. The CDR3 DNA reads as TGTGCCAGCAGCTTGGCCCCCACAGATACGCAGTATTTT.

The chain employs TRBV5-6 and TRBJ1-5, with TRBD1 identical over 8 bases. Germline CDR1 SGHDT, CDR2 YYEEEE. The junction had 5 bases not matched to a gene; V was cut back by 0 bases and J by 0 bases. This CDR3 comprises 17 residues. The CDR3 DNA is TGTGCCAGCAGCTTGGGACAGGGGCCTTATAGCAATCAGCCCCAGCATTTT. This gives the protein CASSLGQGPYSNQPQHF.

This clone was detected a few times. V gene TRBV28 combines with J gene TRBJ1-4; 9 bases are shared with TRBD1. The CDR3 contains 16 residues. The germline V gene has CDR1 MDHEN and CDR2 SYDVKM. The V segment lost 3 bases and the J segment 7 bases; nucleotides outside the gene matches: 9. This chain's CDR3 is CASSLPTGTGTEKLFF. CDR3 in DNA: TGTGCCAGCAGTTTGCCCACCGGGACAGGGACTGAAAAACTGTTTTTT.

V gene TRBV9 combines with J gene TRBJ1-3; the D is unclear. Per germline, CDR1 SGDLS and CDR2 YYNGEE. The length of the CDR3 is 12 residues. V shed 5 bases and J shed 0 bases, with 3 bases lying between them. The CDR3 region has the DNA TGTGCCAGCAGGGGCTCTGGAAACACCATATATTTT. This gives the protein CASRGSGNTIYF.

The CDR3 bases are TGTGCCAGCAGCAGCGAGACTCTAGTAGACACTGAAGCTTTCTTT. Translated, it gives CASSSETLVDTEAFF. The chain couples TRBV5-6 to TRBJ1-1; D gene uncertain. CDR3 length: 15 residues. V lost 4 bases, J lost 3 bases, and 16 bases lay in between. Germline-derived CDR1 and CDR2 are SGHDT and YYEEEE.

The chain couples TRBV30 to TRBJ1-1; D gene unclear. The V and J ends lost 2 bases and 7 bases respectively, with 14 bases between them. Germline CDR1 is GTSNPN and CDR2 is SVGIG (reference sequence). CDR3 size: 13 residues. CDR3 DNA sequence: TGTGCCTGGAGTTTGCAGGTCTTCGGTGAAGCTTTCTTT. Protein: CAWSLQVFGEAFF.

This clone appeared once. Other nucleotide sequences in the sample specify the same CDR3. J is TRBJ1-1 and V is TRBV5-1; D is possibly TRBD1 (6 bases). The germline gives CDR1 SGHRS, CDR2 YFSETQ. V was pared by 1 base and J by 3 bases, with 7 bases between. The CDR3 extends over 13 amino acids. The CDR3 here is CASSLSGDTEAFF. CDR3 nucleotide sequence: TGCGCCAGCAGCTTGTCAGGGGACACTGAAGCTTTCTTT.

This clone is a singleton in its sample. The chain is built from TRBV4-3 and TRBJ1-2, with D possibly TRBD1 on 5 matching bases. The CDR3 loop spans 13 amino acids. Trimming took off 4 bases at V and 7 bases at J, with 13 bases between the two ends. CDR1 and CDR2 (germline): LGHNA, YSLEER. The CDR3 is CASSLTTVGGYTF. The CDR3 DNA reads TGCGCCAGCAGCCTAACGACAGTAGGTGGCTACACCTTC.

V usage is TRBV5-5 and J usage is TRBJ2-3; the match to TRBD1 covers 9 bases. The junction had 1 base not matched to a gene; V was cut back by 2 bases and J by 0 bases. The CDR3 sequence is 15 residues long. The germline V gene encodes CDR1 SGHKS and CDR2 YYEKEE (reference sequence). The CDR3 spells CASSFGTGSTDTQYF. As DNA, the CDR3 is TGTGCCAGCAGCTTTGGGACAGGGAGCACAGATACGCAGTATTTT.